These 23 T cell receptor beta chains were sequenced from one sample in a study of early T cells in non-severe SARS-CoV-2 infection. TCRdb ran MiXCR on the 5' RACE reads and lists one entry per CDR3 protein. Among more than 85,000 distinct CDR3 sequences listed, roughly 13% were seen once. The specimen comprised whole blood, sampled at baseline. Receptors originate from an adult who was a healthcare worker with PCR-confirmed SARS-CoV-2 infection or an uninfected control (not recorded which).

Many counts were recorded for this clonotype. V and J are TRBV7-6 and TRBJ2-7; D gene ambiguous. Trimming took 0 bases from V and 3 from J, leaving 6 bases between them. This CDR3 has 13 amino acids. Germline assignment: CDR1 SGHVS and CDR2 FNYEAQ. In DNA form, the CDR3 reads TGTGCCAGCAGCTTAGCCTGGGGCTACGAGCAGTACTTC. It yields the protein CASSLAWGYEQYF.

The gene calls are TRBV7-7 and TRBJ2-5, with TRBD2 identical over 8 bases. This CDR3 has 15 amino acids. J lost 1 base, V lost 4 bases, and 5 bases had no gene match. The V gene's germline CDR1 is SSHAT and CDR2 FNYEAQ (reference sequence). The CDR3 coding sequence is TGTGCCAGCAGCTCAAGCGGGGGTGGCCAAGAGACCCAGTACTTC. Amino acid sequence: CASSSSGGGQETQYF.

This clonotype was found many times. The chain employs TRBV7-8 and TRBJ2-4; tentative D call: TRBD2 (6 bases). V was clipped by 1 base and J by 9 bases, with 19 bases between them. CDR1 and CDR2 (germline): SGHVS, FQNEAQ. This CDR3 has 16 residues. In nucleotides, the CDR3 is TGTGCCAGCAGCTTAGAGTTGCCGGGGGTCAGGGTCATTCAGTACTTC. It translates to CASSLELPGVRVIQYF. Together with reference TRBV7-8 and TRBJ2-4, the CDR3 gives the full variable domain: GAGVSQSPRYKVAKRGQDVALRCDPISGHVSLFWYQQALGQGPEFLTYFQNEAQLDKSGLPSDRFFAERPEGSVSTLKIQRTQQEDSAVYLCASSLELPGVRVIQYFGAGTRLSVL.

This clonotype was found many times. The V gene is TRBV6-5, the J gene TRBJ1-6, with D possibly being TRBD1 (6 bases). Trimming pared 2 bases from V and 10 bases from J, leaving 12 bases between. The germline V gene encodes CDR1 MNHEY and CDR2 SVGAGI. CDR3 length: 14 residues. CDR3 region: CASSYRGGRSPLHF. Here the CDR3 DNA reads TGTGCCAGCAGTTACAGGGGGGGTCGGTCACCCCTCCACTTT.

This clonotype came up a few times. An end of the junction differs from the germline gene, which may be a read error. The chain is built from TRBV7-9 and TRBJ1-2; TRBD1 might be the D (6 bases). The CDR3 totals 15 residues. Germline assignment: CDR1 SEHNR and CDR2 FQNEAQ (reference sequence). The CDR3: CASSLEGLQGHGYAF. CDR3 bases: TGTGCCAGCAGCTTAGAGGGCCTACAGGGACATGGCTACGCCTTC. The whole variable domain, remainder taken from reference TRBV7-9 and TRBJ1-2, is DTGVSQNPRHKITKRGQNVTFRCDPISEHNRLYWYRQTLGQGPEFLTYFQNEAQLEKSRLLSDRFSAERPKGSFSTLEIQRTEQGDSAMYLCASSLEGLQGHGYAFGSGTRLTVV.

J is TRBJ1-2 and V is TRBV2; tentative D call: TRBD1 (5 bases). Trimming shortened V by 3 bases and J by 4 bases, and 9 bases separated the two germline ends. The CDR3 has 13 amino acids. Germline CDR1 SNHLY, CDR2 FYNNEI. The CDR3 DNA reads TGTGCCAGCAGTGAGCAAGGGACCTATGGCTACACCTTC. Its translation is CASSEQGTYGYTF.

This clonotype was observed a few times. The junction and the germline gene differ at one end; a read error may be behind it. This chain joins TRBV4-1 and TRBJ2-1; perhaps TRBD2 as D (5 bases). Germline-derived CDR1 and CDR2 are MGHRA and YSYEKL. The CDR3 has 16 amino acids. CDR3: CASSPRRGSSSWVRIF. CDR3 bases: TGCGCCAGCAGCCCCCGACGGGGTTCGAGTTCCTGGGTTAGGATCTTC.

V is TRBV11-2 and J is TRBJ2-7, with D maybe TRBD1 (5 bases). The length of the CDR3 is 13 residues. CDR1 SGHAT and CDR2 FQNNGV come from the germline V gene. V was trimmed by 3 bases and J by 2 bases, leaving 8 bases between them. This CDR3 is CASSLAGTYEQYF. The CDR3 nucleotides read TGTGCCAGCAGCTTGGCAGGGACCTACGAGCAGTACTTC.

The chain uses TRBV6-2 or TRBV6-3 and TRBJ2-2; the D gene is possibly TRBD1 (6 bases). CDR3 length: 15 residues. V was trimmed by 4 bases and J by 2 bases, leaving 11 bases between them. The germline V gene encodes CDR1 MNHEY and CDR2 SVGEGT. This CDR3 is CASSSTGYNTGELFF. The CDR3 nucleotides read TGTGCCAGCAGTTCAACAGGGTATAACACCGGGGAGCTGTTTTTT.

The CDR3 protein is CASSLVGAEQYF. The CDR3 nucleotides are TGTGCCAGCAGTTTAGTGGGGGCCGAGCAGTACTTC. V and J are TRBV28 and TRBJ2-7; tentative D call: TRBD1 (6 bases). CDR1 and CDR2 (germline): MDHEN, SYDVKM. V shed 2 bases and J shed 6 bases, with 8 bases lying between them. The CDR3 covers 12 residues.

In this sample, this clonotype turned up a few times. This chain links TRBV7-6 with TRBJ2-7, with D perhaps TRBD1 (5 bases). This CDR3 spans 18 amino acids. Trimming took 4 bases from V and 0 from J, leaving 22 bases between them. From germline, CDR1 is SGHVS and CDR2 FNYEAQ. This chain's CDR3 is CASSSRRTQGSTSYEQYF. In nucleotides, the CDR3 is TGTGCCAGCAGCTCGCGGAGAACCCAGGGAAGCACCTCCTACGAGCAGTACTTC.

This clonotype was observed many times. The chain combines TRBV7-7 with TRBJ2-7, with TRBD2 identical over 7 bases. Looked up from germline, CDR1 is SSHAT and CDR2 is FNYEAQ (reference sequence). The V gene end was trimmed by 1 base and the J gene end by 5 bases; junction bases not matched to a gene: 5. This CDR3 is 14 amino acids long. The CDR3 here is CASSLGGGEDEQYF. CDR3 bases: TGTGCCAGCAGCTTAGGGGGGGGAGAAGACGAGCAGTACTTC.

The sample holds a few counts of this clonotype. The chain carries TRBV18 and TRBJ2-7; D possibly corresponds to TRBD1 (5 bases). CDR1 and CDR2 (germline): KGHSH, LQKENI. The V and J ends lost 3 bases and 7 bases respectively, with 16 bases between them. The CDR3 length is 14 residues. CDR3 in DNA: TGTGCCAGCTCACCTCTCCAGGGCGGAATGGAGCAGTACTTC. Encoded protein: CASSPLQGGMEQYF.

The chain uses TRBV7-3 and TRBJ1-6; a possible D gene is TRBD1 (5 bases). The V end was cut by 2 bases, the J end by 10 bases, with 12 bases between. The CDR3 runs 14 residues. From germline, CDR1 is SGHTA and CDR2 FQGTGA. CDR3 in amino acids: CASSLVGVGSPLHF. DNA for the CDR3: TGTGCCAGCAGCTTAGTAGGGGTAGGGTCACCCCTCCACTTT.

This chain joins TRBV6-5 and TRBJ2-7; 8 bases are a match to TRBD2. V shed 6 bases, J shed 2 bases, and the junction held 15 bases outside the gene matches. CDR3 length equals 17 residues. CDR1 and CDR2 from the germline V gene are MNHEY and SVGAGI. CDR3 protein: CASSPPPGAGGAYEQYF. CDR3 nucleotide sequence: TGTGCCAGCAGCCCTCCCCCAGGCGCGGGGGGCGCCTACGAGCAGTACTTC.

This clonotype has a handful of counts. The genes are TRBV7-2 and TRBJ2-7, with 8 bases identical to TRBD1. This CDR3 is built from 16 residues. V trimming: 1 base; J trimming: 3 bases; junction bases outside the gene matches: 8. Germline V lookup: CDR1 SGHTA, CDR2 FQGNSA. Here the CDR3 reads CASSLGQGQAFYEQYF. DNA for the CDR3: TGTGCCAGCAGCTTAGGACAGGGACAGGCGTTCTACGAGCAGTACTTC.

The sample holds many counts of this clonotype. The CDR3 is CASSLAGAGDTQYF. CDR3 DNA sequence: TGTGCCAGCAGCTTAGCGGGGGCGGGAGATACGCAGTATTTT. The chain uses TRBV7-2 and TRBJ2-3; tentatively, D is TRBD1 (6 bases). Trimming shortened V by 0 bases and J by 5 bases, and 9 bases separated the two germline ends. Germline assignment: CDR1 SGHTA and CDR2 FQGNSA. CDR3 length: 14 amino acids.

This chain links TRBV28 with TRBJ2-3; D remains unclear. Trimming removed 5 bases at V and 4 bases at J, with 13 bases between. CDR3 length: 14 amino acids. Germline lookup yields CDR1 MDHEN and CDR2 SYDVKM. In nucleotides, the CDR3 is TGTGCCAGCAGTCCCGGACGGGTGGCAGATACGCAGTATTTT. It codes for CASSPGRVADTQYF.

The CDR3 sequence is CASSPLGSGGRNNEQFF. In nucleotides, the CDR3 is TGCGCCAGCAGCCCTCTGGGGTCGGGGGGCCGGAACAATGAGCAGTTCTTC. This chain uses TRBV5-1 with TRBJ2-1, with a tentative D call TRBD2 (7 bases). This CDR3 region has 17 residues. The V gene lost 4 bases and the J gene lost 5 bases, with 22 bases spanning the gap. The germline V gene encodes CDR1 SGHRS and CDR2 YFSETQ.

This clonotype was seen more than once but under ten times. V gene TRBV6-1 combines with J gene TRBJ1-1, with TRBD1 matching over 8 bases. Germline values: CDR1 MNHNS, CDR2 SASEGT. CDR3 length: 14 amino acids. Trimming at V came to 6 bases and at J to 5 bases, leaving 8 bases not matched to a gene. The chain's CDR3 is CASRSGQGATEAFF. The CDR3 DNA reads as TGTGCCAGCAGGAGCGGACAGGGAGCGACTGAAGCTTTCTTT.

This chain links TRBV7-2 with TRBJ1-5; TRBD1 agrees at 8 bases. With 2 bases clipped from V and 6 bases from J, the junction kept 0 bases outside the gene matches. There are 13 residues in the CDR3. Germline V lookup: CDR1 SGHTA, CDR2 FQGNSA. The CDR3 DNA reads TGTGCCAGCAGCTTACAGGGGGCTCAGCCCCAGCATTTT. It encodes CASSLQGAQPQHF.

V and J are TRBV19 and TRBJ2-1; D is unresolved. The V and J ends lost 0 bases and 9 bases respectively, with 12 bases between them. The CDR3 has 14 residues. Germline V gene sequence: CDR1 LNHDA, CDR2 SQIVND (reference sequence). The CDR3 DNA sequence: TGTGCCAGTAGTATAGATCTAATCTCGGGTGAGCAGTTCTTC. Translation: CASSIDLISGEQFF.

The chain uses TRBV6-1 and TRBJ1-6; 7 positions match TRBD1. J lost 3 bases, V lost 6 bases, and 5 bases had no gene match. Germline values: CDR1 MNHNS, CDR2 SASEGT. This CDR3 is 15 amino acids long. This CDR3 is CASRMRDSYNSPLHF. CDR3 nucleotides: TGTGCCAGCAGAATGCGGGACAGCTATAATTCACCCCTCCACTTT.